The clone carrying this T cell receptor (beta chain) was seen once. Its antigen is not known. Just one base apart from a much larger clone, this may be a read error. Each TRB amplification used roughly 240-550 ng of genomic DNA from blood. This specimen belongs to a study of T and B cells in COVID-19 patients. Findings of the study overall: Clonality of TRB repertoires was high in active COVID-19; recovery brought above-healthy diversity and richness.

BIOMED2 TRB-A/B primer pools were used in multiplex TRB PCR. Using its own MiXCR run on the multiplex PCR reads, TCRdb lists one record per CDR3 protein. Altogether around 12,000 distinct CDR3 sequences are present, over 25% being singletons, with the ten largest covering 13% to 15%. This CDR3 contains 17 residues. Germline lookup yields CDR1 LNHNV and CDR2 YYDKDF (reference sequence). V shed 0 bases and J shed 3 bases, with 18 bases lying between them. The chain employs TRBV15 and TRBJ2-7; D may be TRBD2 (6 bases). This TCR came from a human donor with active COVID-19. The sequencing input was blood. The DNA of the CDR3 is TGTGCCACCAGCAGAGATTTGGAGTGGATTAGCGGCTACGAGCAGTACTTC. Its protein is CATSRDLEWISGYEQYF.